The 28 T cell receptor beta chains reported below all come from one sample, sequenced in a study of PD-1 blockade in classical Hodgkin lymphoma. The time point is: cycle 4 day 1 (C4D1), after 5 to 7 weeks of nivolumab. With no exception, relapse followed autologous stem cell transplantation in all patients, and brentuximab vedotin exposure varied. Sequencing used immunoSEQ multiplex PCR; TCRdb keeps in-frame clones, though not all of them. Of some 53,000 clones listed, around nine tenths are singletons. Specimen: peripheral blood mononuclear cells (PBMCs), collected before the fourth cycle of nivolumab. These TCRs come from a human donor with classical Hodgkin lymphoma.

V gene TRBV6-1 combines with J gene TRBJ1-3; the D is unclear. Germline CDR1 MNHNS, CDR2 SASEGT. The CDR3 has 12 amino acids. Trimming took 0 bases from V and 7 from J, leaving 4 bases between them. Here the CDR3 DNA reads TGTGCCAGCAGTGAAGCGCGCAACACCATATATTTT. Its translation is CASSEARNTIYF.

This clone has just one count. The CDR3 DNA follows: TGTGCCAGCAGCTTAAAAAGCTTGGGATCCATGAACACTGAAGCTTTCTTT. It codes for CASSLKSLGSMNTEAFF. V gene TRBV11-2 combines with J gene TRBJ1-1, with D unclear. Germline lookup yields CDR1 SGHAT and CDR2 FQNNGV. The CDR3 consists of 17 residues. Trimming left V 2 bases short and J 0 bases short, with 16 bases between.

The CDR3 nucleotides are TGCGCCAGCAGCCTAAGTACTCCGGGACACTCCTCCTACGAGCAGTACTTC. This translates into CASSLSTPGHSSYEQYF. The chain links TRBV4-1 to TRBJ2-7; weak D call: TRBD1 (6 bases). Germline V gene data show CDR1 as MGHRA and CDR2 as YSYEKL. V was pared by 4 bases and J by 0 bases, with 19 bases between. CDR3 length equals 17 residues.

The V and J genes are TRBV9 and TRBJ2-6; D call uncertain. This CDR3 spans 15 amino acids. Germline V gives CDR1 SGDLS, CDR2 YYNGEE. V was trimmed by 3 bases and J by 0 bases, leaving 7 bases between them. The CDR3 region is CASSAQFSGANVLTF. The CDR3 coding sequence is TGTGCCAGCAGCGCACAGTTCTCTGGGGCCAACGTCCTGACTTTC.

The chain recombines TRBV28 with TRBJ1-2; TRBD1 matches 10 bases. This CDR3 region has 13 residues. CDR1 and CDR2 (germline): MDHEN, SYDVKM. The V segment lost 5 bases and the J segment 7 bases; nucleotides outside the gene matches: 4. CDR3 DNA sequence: TGTGCCAGCAGTGACAGGGGGCGCGGTGGCTACACCTTC. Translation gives CASSDRGRGGYTF.

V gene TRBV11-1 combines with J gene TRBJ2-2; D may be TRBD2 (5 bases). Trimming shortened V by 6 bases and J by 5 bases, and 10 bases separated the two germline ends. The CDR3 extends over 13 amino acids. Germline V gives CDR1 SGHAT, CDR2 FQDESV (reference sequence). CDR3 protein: CASSPGLTGELFF. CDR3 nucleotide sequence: TGTGCCAGCAGTCCTGGACTTACCGGGGAGCTGTTTTTT.

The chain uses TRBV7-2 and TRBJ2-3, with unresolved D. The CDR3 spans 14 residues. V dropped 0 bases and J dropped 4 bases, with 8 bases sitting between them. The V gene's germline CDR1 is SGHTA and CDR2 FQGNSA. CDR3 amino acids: CASSLAGFADTQYF. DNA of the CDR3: TGTGCCAGCAGCTTAGCGGGGTTCGCAGATACGCAGTATTTT.

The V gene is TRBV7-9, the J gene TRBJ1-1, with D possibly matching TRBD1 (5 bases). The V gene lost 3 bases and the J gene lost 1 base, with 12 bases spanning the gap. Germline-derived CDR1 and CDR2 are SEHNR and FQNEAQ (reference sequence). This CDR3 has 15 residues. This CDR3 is CASSFDSGGNTEAFF. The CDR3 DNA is TGTGCCAGCAGCTTTGACAGCGGCGGGAACACTGAAGCTTTCTTT. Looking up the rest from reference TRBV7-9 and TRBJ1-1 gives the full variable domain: DTGVSQNPRHKITKRGQNVTFRCDPISEHNRLYWYRQTLGQGPEFLTYFQNEAQLEKSRLLSDRFSAERPKGSFSTLEIQRTEQGDSAMYLCASSFDSGGNTEAFFGQGTRLTVV.

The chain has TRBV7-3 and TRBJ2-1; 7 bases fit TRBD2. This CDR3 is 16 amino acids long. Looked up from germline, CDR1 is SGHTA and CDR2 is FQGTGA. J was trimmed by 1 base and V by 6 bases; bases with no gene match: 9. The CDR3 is CASSFRGGSSYNEQFF. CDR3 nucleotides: TGTGCCAGCAGTTTTCGGGGCGGGAGTTCCTACAATGAGCAGTTCTTC.

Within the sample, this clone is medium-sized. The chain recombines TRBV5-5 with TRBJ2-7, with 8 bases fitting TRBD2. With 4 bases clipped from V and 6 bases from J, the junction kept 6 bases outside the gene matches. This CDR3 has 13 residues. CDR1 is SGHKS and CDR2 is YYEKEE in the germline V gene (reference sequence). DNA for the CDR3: TGTGCCAGCAGCCCGGGACTAGGCTTCGAGCAGTACTTC. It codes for CASSPGLGFEQYF.

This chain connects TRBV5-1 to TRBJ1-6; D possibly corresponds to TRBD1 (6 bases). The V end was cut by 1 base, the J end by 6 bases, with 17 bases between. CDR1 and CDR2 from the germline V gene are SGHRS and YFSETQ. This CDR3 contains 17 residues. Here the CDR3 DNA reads TGCGCCAGCAGCTTGACGGGGGGCGAAATTCCTAATTCACCCCTCCACTTT. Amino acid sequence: CASSLTGGEIPNSPLHF.

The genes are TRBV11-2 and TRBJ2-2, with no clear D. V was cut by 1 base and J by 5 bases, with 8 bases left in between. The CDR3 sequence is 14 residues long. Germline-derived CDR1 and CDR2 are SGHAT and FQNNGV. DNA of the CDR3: TGTGCCAGCAGCTTAGGATCAGTGACCGGGGAGCTGTTTTTT. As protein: CASSLGSVTGELFF.

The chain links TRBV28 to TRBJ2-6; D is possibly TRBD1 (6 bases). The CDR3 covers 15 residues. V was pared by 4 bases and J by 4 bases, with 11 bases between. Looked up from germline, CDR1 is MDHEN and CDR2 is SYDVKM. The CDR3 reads CASSYRAPGANVLTF. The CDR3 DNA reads TGTGCCAGCAGTTACAGGGCCCCAGGGGCCAACGTCCTGACTTTC.

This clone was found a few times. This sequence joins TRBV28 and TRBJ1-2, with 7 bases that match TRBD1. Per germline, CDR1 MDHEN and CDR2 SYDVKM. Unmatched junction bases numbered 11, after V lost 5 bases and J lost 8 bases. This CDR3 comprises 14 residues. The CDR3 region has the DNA TGTGCCAGCAGTCTACTCCAGGGGGGGCAGGGCTACACCTTC. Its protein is CASSLLQGGQGYTF.

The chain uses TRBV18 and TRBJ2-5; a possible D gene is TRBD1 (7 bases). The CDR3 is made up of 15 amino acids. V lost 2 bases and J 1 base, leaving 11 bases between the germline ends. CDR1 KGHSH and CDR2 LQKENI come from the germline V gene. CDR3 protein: CASSPYRGGQETQYF. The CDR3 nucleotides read TGTGCCAGCTCACCATACAGGGGAGGCCAAGAGACCCAGTACTTC.

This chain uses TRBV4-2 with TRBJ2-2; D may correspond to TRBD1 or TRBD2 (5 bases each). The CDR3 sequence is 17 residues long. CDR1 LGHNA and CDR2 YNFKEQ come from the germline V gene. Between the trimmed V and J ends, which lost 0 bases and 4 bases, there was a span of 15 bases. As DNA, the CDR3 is TGTGCCAGCAGCCAAGATACTCGGGGCCAGGGCACCGGGGAGCTGTTTTTT. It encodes CASSQDTRGQGTGELFF.

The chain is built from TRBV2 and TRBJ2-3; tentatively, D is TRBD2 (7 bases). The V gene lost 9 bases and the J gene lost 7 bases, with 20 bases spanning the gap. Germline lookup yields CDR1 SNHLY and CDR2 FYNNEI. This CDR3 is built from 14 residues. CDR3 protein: CASGGGGSTNTQYF. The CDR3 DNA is TGTGCCAGTGGGGGGGGCGGCTCCACTAATACGCAGTATTTT.

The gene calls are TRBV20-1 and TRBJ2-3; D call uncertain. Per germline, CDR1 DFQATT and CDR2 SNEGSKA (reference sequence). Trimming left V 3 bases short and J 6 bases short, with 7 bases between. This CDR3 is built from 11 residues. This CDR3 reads CSARVQDTQYF. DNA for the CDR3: TGCAGTGCTAGGGTCCAGGATACGCAGTATTTT.

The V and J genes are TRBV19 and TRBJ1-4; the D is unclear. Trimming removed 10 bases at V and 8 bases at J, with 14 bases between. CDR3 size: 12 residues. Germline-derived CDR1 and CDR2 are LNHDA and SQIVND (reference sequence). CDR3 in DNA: TGTGCCACCCAGGAGGCGGAGGAAAAACTGTTTTTT. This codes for CATQEAEEKLFF.

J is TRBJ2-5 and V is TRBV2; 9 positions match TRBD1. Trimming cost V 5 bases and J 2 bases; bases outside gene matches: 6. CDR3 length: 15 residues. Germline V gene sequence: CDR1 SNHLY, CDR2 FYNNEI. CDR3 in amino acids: CASSWTGVPQETQYF. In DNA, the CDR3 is TGTGCCAGCAGTTGGACAGGGGTCCCTCAAGAGACCCAGTACTTC. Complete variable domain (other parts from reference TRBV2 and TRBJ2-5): EPEVTQTPSHQVTQMGQEVILRCVPISNHLYFYWYRQILGQKVEFLVSFYNNEISEKSEIFDDQFSVERPDGSNFTLKIRSTKLEDSAMYFCASSWTGVPQETQYFGPGTRLLVL.

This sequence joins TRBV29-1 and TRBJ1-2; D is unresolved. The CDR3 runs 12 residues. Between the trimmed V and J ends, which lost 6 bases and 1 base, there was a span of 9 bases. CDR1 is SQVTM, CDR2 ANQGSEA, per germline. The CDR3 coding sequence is TGCAGCGTGGACCACAGTAACTATGGCTACACCTTC. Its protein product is CSVDHSNYGYTF. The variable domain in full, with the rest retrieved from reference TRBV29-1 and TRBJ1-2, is SAVISQKPSRDICQRGTSLTIQCQVDSQVTMMFWYRQQPGQSLTLIATANQGSEATYESGFVIDKFPISRPNLTFSTLTVSNMSPEDSSIYLCSVDHSNYGYTFGSGTRLTVV.

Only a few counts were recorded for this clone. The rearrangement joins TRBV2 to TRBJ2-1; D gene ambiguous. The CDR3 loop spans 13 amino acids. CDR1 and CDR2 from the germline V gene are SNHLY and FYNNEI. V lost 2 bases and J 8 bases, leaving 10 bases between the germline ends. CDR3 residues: CASSEQDDHEQFF. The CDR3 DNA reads TGTGCCAGCAGTGAACAGGACGACCATGAGCAGTTCTTC.

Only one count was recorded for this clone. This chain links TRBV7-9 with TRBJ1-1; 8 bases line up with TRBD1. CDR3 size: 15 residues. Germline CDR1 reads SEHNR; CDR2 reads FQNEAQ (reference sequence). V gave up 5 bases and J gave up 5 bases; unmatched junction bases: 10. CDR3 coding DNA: TGTGCCAGCAGCCCGGGGGACAGGATTTGGACTGAAGCTTTCTTT. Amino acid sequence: CASSPGDRIWTEAFF.

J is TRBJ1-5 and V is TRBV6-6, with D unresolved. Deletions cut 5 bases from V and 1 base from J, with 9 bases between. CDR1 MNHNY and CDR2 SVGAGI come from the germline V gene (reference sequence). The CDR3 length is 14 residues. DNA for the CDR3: TGTGCCAGCAGTACCAACAAGAGCAATCAGCCCCAGCATTTT. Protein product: CASSTNKSNQPQHF.

Here the CDR3 DNA reads TGCGCCAGCAGCCAAGATCGAGGACAGGGGAGAAATTCACCCCTCCACTTT. It codes for CASSQDRGQGRNSPLHF. This chain uses TRBV4-1 with TRBJ1-6, with TRBD1 matching over 9 bases. The germline V gene encodes CDR1 MGHRA and CDR2 YSYEKL. J was trimmed by 7 bases and V by 0 bases; bases with no gene match: 7. The CDR3 totals 17 residues.

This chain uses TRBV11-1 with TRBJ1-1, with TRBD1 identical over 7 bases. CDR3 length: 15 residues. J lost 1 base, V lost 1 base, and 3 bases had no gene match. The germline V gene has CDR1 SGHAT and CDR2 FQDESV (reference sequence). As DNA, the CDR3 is TGTGCCAGCAGCTTAGAATGGACAGGGAACACTGAAGCTTTCTTT. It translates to CASSLEWTGNTEAFF.

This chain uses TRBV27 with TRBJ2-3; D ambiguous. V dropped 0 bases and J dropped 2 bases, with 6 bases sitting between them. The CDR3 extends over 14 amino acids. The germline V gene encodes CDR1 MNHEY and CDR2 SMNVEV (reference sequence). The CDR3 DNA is TGTGCCAGCAGTTTATCGAGAGTCACAGATACGCAGTATTTT. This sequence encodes CASSLSRVTDTQYF.

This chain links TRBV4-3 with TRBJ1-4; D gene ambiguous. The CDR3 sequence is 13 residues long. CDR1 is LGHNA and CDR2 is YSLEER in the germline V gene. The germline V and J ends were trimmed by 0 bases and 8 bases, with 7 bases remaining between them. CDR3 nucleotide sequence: TGCGCCAGCAGCCAAGAGGTGGGGGAAAAACTGTTTTTT. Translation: CASSQEVGEKLFF.